Described below is a single T cell receptor beta chain sequence and its context. What it binds is unknown. Measured with immunoSEQ multiplex PCR; TCRdb has only the in-frame clones, and not every one. This sample has about 180,000 clones, with 80% to 95% found just once. The source of the sample is a study of T cell responses to AZD1222 COVID-19 vaccine. Germline assignment: CDR1 MNHEY and CDR2 SMNVEV (reference sequence). CDR3 length: 14 amino acids. V lost 3 bases, J lost 3 bases, and 8 bases lay in between. Findings and limits, study-wide: Nearly half of unique spike-specific TCRs reportedly avoided B.1.351 and B.1.1.7 mutated regions.

The sample here was peripheral blood, taken 28 days after the second AZD1222 dose. This TCR came from an adult who received the AZD1222 COVID-19 vaccine. The chain is built from TRBV27 and TRBJ2-2; no definite D call. This chain's CDR3 is CASSFRTYTGELFF. CDR3 nucleotides: TGTGCCAGCAGTTTCCGGACGTACACCGGGGAGCTGTTTTTT.